The 2 T cell receptor beta chains below were found in one sample sequenced in a study of early stage breast cancer tumors. TCRdb keeps only in-frame clones here, not all; method: immunoSEQ multiplex PCR. The table includes some 70,000 clones, roughly 80% detected once. The sequencing input was blood. These receptors all come from a person between 55 and 69 years old with breast cancer.

The chain recombines TRBV10-3 with TRBJ1-3; D perhaps matches TRBD1 (6 bases). Germline V gene lookup returns CDR1 ENHRY and CDR2 SYGVKD. Trimming cost V 10 bases and J 4 bases, with 17 bases left between them. This CDR3 is built from 14 residues. CDR3 region: CATAGGGLGNTIYF. The CDR3, as DNA: TGTGCCACCGCTGGCGGGGGGCTCGGAAACACCATATATTTT.

The chain has TRBV19 and TRBJ1-6; no clear D. From germline, CDR1 is LNHDA and CDR2 SQIVND (reference sequence). The V gene lost 2 bases and the J gene lost 8 bases, with 13 bases spanning the gap. CDR3 length equals 15 residues. Here the CDR3 reads CASSIWVRRDSPLHF. CDR3 nucleotides: TGTGCCAGTAGTATATGGGTCCGCCGTGATTCACCCCTCCACTTT.